These T cell receptor beta chains were read from a single sample in a study of beta chain features in type 1 diabetes. Sequencing was performed with immunoSEQ multiplex PCR; in TCRdb, only in-frame clones are kept and a portion is missing. In the table there are a few hundred thousand clones, about 10% of which are singletons. The sample comprised central memory CD4+ T cells from blood. These TCRs come from a man aged 25 to 40 with type 1 diabetes. Both conserved end residues are part of each CDR3. The D gene is left open where the match is weak. A clone size is listed for some rows: how often the clone was seen (once, few, many), or a class if it is expanded.

few,TRBV4-2,15,TRBJ1-2,-,TGTGCCAGCAGCTCCCCGCTCGAAGGGGACTATGGCTACACCTTC,CASSSPLEGDYGYTF
-,TRBV14,20,TRBJ1-2,TRBD1,TGTGCCAGCAGCCGGGATACCGCAAGATGGGACAGGCCCCTCAACTATGGCTACACCTTC,CASSRDTARWDRPLNYGYTF
-,TRBV30,15,TRBJ1-3,-,TGTGCCTGGAGTGTTGGGGGATACTCTGGAAACACCATATATTTT,CAWSVGGYSGNTIYF
-,TRBV6-6,13,TRBJ1-2,-,TGTGCCAGCGAACCAACGGGACTCCGGAGCTACACCTTC,CASEPTGLRSYTF
-,TRBV14,16,TRBJ2-2,TRBD2,TGTGCCAGCAGCCAAGGGGGACTAGCGGGAGTCGGGGAGCTGTTTTTT,CASSQGGLAGVGELFF
few,TRBV11-3,14,TRBJ2-7,TRBD1,TGTGCCAGCAGCGGAGACAGGGTTTTCTACGAGCAGTACTTC,CASSGDRVFYEQYF
few,TRBV28,16,TRBJ1-5,TRBD1,TGTGCCAGCAGGAGCGCTGGACAGGGGTTCGGTCAGCCCCAGCATTTT,CASRSAGQGFGQPQHF
few,TRBV7-9,14,TRBJ2-7,TRBD1,TGTGCCAGCAGTCCGGACAGGGCGCCCTACGAGCAGTACTTC,CASSPDRAPYEQYF
few,TRBV7-8,11,TRBJ2-2,-,TGTGCCAGCGCCGGGGGCGGGGAGCTGTTTTTT,CASAGGGELFF
-,TRBV7-9,13,TRBJ2-3,-,TGTGCCAGCACCACCGCCGCCCCAGATACGCAGTATTTT,CASTTAAPDTQYF
-,TRBV6-1,16,TRBJ2-7,-,TGTGCCAGCAGTGAAATTTTGGGGCACAATTCCTACGAGCAGTACTTC,CASSEILGHNSYEQYF
few,TRBV9,16,TRBJ2-2,-,TGTGCCAGCAGCGTAGACAGTTACGCGAACACCGGGGAGCTGTTTTTT,CASSVDSYANTGELFF